This T cell receptor (beta chain) appears in the sequencing data of a study of blood T cells in healthy people across ages. General study results and limits: There was a strong correlation between TCR beta diversity and naive T cell percentage. A roughly linear fall in TCR beta diversity per million T cells was seen with increasing age.

Together with a sample-barcoded 5' primer, a J-beta primer mix was included in a second PCR lasting about 6 to 11 cycles. TCRdb re-analysed the 5' RACE reads in MiXCR, keeping a single row per CDR3 protein. The profile shows 1.5 million to 2 million distinct CDR3 sequences, roughly 32% of them singletons. With 6 bases removed from V and 10 bases from J, the gap between germline ends came to 13 bases. The CDR3 runs to 12 residues. Germline CDR1 reads MNHEY; CDR2 reads SVGEGT. This clonotype was seen more than once but under ten times. Its antigen is still unknown. Sequenced: blood. The chain has TRBV6-2 or TRBV6-3 and TRBJ2-1; D call uncertain. The clonotype was recovered from a woman aged 30 to 39 in good health. The CDR3 loop is CASSSPSYEQFF. For the CDR3, the DNA is TGTGCCAGCAGCTCCCCTTCCTACGAGCAGTTCTTC.